This is a list of T cell receptor beta chains from one sample in a study of T cells after yellow fever vaccination. TCRdb re-called the 5' RACE reads with MiXCR, one entry per CDR3 protein. This table has 60,000 to 85,000 distinct CDR3 sequences, about 6.5% appearing once. Sequencing used CD8+ T cells sorted from PBMCs, obtained approximately 47 days after the first yellow fever vaccination. These receptors originate from a young man who received the YFV17D yellow fever vaccine. CDR3s include the opening cysteine and the closing phenylalanine or tryptophan.

j_call: TRBJ2-6
v_call: TRBV12-3/TRBV12-4
cdr3_aa: CASSSIQISGANVLTF

j_call: TRBJ2-2
v_call: TRBV5-1
cdr3_aa: CASSFAAGGNTGELFF

j_call: TRBJ1-2
v_call: TRBV6-6
cdr3_aa: CASSQGIYGYTF

j_call: TRBJ2-3
v_call: TRBV7-9
cdr3_aa: CASSGSTDTQYF

j_call: TRBJ2-1
v_call: TRBV5-3
cdr3_aa: CARGPGRRHNEQFF

j_call: TRBJ2-3
v_call: TRBV6-5
cdr3_aa: CASSYAGGADTQYF

j_call: TRBJ2-3
v_call: TRBV12-3/TRBV12-4
cdr3_aa: CASRIAGALDTQYF

j_call: TRBJ2-1
v_call: TRBV7-2
cdr3_aa: CASSLVRGGPNEQFF

j_call: TRBJ2-1
v_call: TRBV7-3
cdr3_aa: CASSFSGGAYNEQFF

j_call: TRBJ1-1
v_call: TRBV6-2/TRBV6-3
cdr3_aa: CASSYSGQGATEAFF

j_call: TRBJ2-5
v_call: TRBV9
cdr3_aa: CASSPGQGAMGQETQYF